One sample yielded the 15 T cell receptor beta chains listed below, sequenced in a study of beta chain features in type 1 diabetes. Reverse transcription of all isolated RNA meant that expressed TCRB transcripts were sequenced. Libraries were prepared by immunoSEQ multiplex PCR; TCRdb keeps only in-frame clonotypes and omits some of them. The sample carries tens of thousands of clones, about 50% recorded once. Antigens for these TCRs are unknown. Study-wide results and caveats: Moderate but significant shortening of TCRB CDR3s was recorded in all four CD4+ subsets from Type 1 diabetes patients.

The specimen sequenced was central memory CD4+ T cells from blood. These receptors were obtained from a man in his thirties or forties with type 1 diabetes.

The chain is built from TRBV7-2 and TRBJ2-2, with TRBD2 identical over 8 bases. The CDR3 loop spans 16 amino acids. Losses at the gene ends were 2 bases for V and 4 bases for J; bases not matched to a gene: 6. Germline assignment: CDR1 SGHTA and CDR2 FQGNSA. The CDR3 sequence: CASSLFTGGPTGELFF. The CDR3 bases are TGTGCCAGCAGCTTATTTACGGGAGGGCCCACCGGGGAGCTGTTTTTT.

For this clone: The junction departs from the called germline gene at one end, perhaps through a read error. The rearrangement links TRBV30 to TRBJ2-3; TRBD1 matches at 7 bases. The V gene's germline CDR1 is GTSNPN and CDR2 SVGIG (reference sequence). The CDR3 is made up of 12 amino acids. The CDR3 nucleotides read TGTGCCTGGAGTGTAGAGGGGGCCAGGGCCCATTTT. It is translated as CAWSVEGARAHF.

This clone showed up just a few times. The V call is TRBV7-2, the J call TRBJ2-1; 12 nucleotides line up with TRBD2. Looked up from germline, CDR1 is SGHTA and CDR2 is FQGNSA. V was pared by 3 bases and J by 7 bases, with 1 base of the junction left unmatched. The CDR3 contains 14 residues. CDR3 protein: CASSLTSGSNEQFF. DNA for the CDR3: TGTGCCAGCAGCTTGACTAGCGGGAGTAATGAGCAGTTCTTC. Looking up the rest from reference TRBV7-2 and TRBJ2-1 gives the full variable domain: GAGVSQSPSNKVTEKGKDVELRCDPISGHTALYWYRQSLGQGLEFLIYFQGNSAPDKSGLPSDRFSAERTGGSVSTLTIQRTQQEDSAVYLCASSLTSGSNEQFFGPGTRLTVL.

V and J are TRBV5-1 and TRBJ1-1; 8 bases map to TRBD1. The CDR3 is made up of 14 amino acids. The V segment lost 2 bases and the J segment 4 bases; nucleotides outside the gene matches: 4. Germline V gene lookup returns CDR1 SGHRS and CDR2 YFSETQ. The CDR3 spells CASSFDRGLTEAFF. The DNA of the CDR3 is TGCGCCAGCAGCTTCGACAGGGGTCTCACTGAAGCTTTCTTT.

The CDR3 coding sequence is TGTGCCAGCAGCCTTCAACTAGCGGGGGCGCATGAGACCCAGTACTTC. Translation: CASSLQLAGAHETQYF. J is TRBJ2-5 and V is TRBV13; 11 bases fit TRBD2. CDR1 is PRHDT, CDR2 FYEKMQ, per germline (reference sequence). CDR3 size: 16 residues. V gave up 5 bases and J gave up 5 bases; unmatched junction bases: 10.

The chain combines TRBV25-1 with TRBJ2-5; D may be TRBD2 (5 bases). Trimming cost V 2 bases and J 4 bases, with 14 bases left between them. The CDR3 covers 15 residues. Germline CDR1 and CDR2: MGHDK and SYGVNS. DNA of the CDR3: TGTGCCAGCAGTGAAGTCCGGACCCGGGGAGAGACCCAGTACTTC. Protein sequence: CASSEVRTRGETQYF.

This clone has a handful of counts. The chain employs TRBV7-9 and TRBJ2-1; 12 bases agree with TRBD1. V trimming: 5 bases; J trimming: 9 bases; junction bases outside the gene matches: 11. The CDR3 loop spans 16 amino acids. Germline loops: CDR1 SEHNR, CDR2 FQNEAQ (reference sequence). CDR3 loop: CASSPGGTGGYGEQFF. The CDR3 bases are TGTGCCAGCAGCCCCGGAGGGACAGGGGGCTACGGTGAGCAGTTCTTC.

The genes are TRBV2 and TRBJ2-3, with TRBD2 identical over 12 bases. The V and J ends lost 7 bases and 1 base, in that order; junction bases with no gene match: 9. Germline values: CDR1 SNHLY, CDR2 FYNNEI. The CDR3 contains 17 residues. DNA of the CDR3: TGTGCCAGCATCGAGAGACTAGCGGGGGTGGGCACAGATACGCAGTATTTT. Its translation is CASIERLAGVGTDTQYF.

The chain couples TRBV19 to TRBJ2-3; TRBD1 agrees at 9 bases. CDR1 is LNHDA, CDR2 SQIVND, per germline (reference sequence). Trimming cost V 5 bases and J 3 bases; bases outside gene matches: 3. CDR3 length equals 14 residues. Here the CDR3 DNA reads TGTGCCAGTAGTTCGGACAGGGGAACAGATACGCAGTATTTT. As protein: CASSSDRGTDTQYF.

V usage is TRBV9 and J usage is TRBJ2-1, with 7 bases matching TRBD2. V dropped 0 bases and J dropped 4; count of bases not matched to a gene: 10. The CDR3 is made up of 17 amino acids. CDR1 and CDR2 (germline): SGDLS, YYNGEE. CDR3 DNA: TGTGCCAGCAGCGTAGGAATAGCGGGCCGGCCTTACAATGAGCAGTTCTTC. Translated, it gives CASSVGIAGRPYNEQFF.

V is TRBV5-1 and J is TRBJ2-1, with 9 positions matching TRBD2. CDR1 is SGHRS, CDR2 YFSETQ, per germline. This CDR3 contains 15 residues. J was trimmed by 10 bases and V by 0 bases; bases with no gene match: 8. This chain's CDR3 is CASSLGLAGVGEQFF. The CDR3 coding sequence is TGCGCCAGCAGCTTGGGATTAGCGGGAGTGGGGGAGCAGTTCTTC.

CDR3 amino acids: CASSRTGGLMNTEAFF. The CDR3, as DNA: TGTGCCAGCTCACGTACAGGGGGTCTCATGAACACTGAAGCTTTCTTT. V and J are TRBV18 and TRBJ1-1; 8 nucleotides line up with TRBD1. V lost 4 bases to trimming and J lost 0 bases; unmatched junction nucleotides: 7. The CDR3 totals 16 residues. Germline assignment: CDR1 KGHSH and CDR2 LQKENI.

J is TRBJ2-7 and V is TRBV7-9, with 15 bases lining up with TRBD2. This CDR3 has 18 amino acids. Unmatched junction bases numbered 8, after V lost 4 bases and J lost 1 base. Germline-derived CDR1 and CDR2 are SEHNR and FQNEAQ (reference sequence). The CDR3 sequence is CASSWTSGRAVGSYEQYF. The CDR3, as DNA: TGTGCCAGCAGCTGGACTAGCGGGAGGGCCGTAGGTTCCTACGAGCAGTACTTC.

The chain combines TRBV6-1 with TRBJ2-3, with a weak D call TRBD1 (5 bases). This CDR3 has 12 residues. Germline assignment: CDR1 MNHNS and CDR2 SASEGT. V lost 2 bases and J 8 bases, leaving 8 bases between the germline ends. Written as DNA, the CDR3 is TGTGCCAGCAGTGAAATTGGGGCTACGCAGTATTTT. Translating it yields CASSEIGATQYF.

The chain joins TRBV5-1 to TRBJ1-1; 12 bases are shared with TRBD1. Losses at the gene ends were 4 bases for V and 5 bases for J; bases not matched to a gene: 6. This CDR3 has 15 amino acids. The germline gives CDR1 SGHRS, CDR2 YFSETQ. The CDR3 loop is CASSVGQGAHTEAFF. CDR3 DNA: TGCGCCAGCAGCGTGGGACAGGGGGCGCATACTGAAGCTTTCTTT.